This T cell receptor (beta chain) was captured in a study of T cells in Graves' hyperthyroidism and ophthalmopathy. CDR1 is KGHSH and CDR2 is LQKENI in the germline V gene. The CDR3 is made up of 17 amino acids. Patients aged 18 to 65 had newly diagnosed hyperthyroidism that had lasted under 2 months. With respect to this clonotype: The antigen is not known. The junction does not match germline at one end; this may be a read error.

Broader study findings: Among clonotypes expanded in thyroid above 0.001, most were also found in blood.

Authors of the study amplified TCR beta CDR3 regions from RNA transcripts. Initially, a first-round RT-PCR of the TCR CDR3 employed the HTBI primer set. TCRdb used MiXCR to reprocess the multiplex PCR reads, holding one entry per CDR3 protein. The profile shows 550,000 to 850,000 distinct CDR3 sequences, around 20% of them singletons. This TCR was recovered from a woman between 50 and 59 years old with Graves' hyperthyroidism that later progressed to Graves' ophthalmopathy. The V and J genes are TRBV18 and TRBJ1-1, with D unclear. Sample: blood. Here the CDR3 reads CASSLARPDVPPFEASF. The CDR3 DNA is TGTGCCAGCTCACTAGCCCGACCAGACGTTCCCCCCTTTGAAGCTTCCTTT. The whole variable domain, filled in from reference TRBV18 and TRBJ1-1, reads NAGVMQNPRHLVRRRGQEARLRCSPMKGHSHVYWYRQLPEEGLKFMVYLQKENIIDESGMPKERFSAEFPKEGPSILRIQQVVRGDSAAYFCASSLARPDVPPFEASFGQGTRLTVV.